The T cell receptor beta chain described here comes from a study of blood T cell repertoires in COVID-19 (dated by TCRdb to about 2020). At the level of the whole study: Samples from collaborators originated in the United States, Italy and Spain and spanned both the acute and convalescent phases of COVID-19. The samples were drawn from two sources: the first 160 participants of the ongoing ImmuneRACE study, and over 1,000 subjects contributed by 6 global collaborators. The repertoires were released in a freely available public database intended as a resource for research on the immune response to SARS-CoV-2. Deeply sampled blood TCRbeta repertoires from subjects exposed to, actively infected with, or recovered from COVID-19 were included in the dataset. The material from the prospective study consisted of cDNA or gDNA derived from T cells, B-cell-depleted T cells, or PBMCs. The sample metadata nearly always contained a de-identified subject ID, COVID-19 status, age in years and sex. Where HLA class I and class II types were available, the types were taken from metadata supplied by the sample provider, not from assay-based typing. The full study reports these points: The amount of clinical and demographic metadata varied by source and participant and was provided uncurated.

TCRbeta CDR3 regions were amplified from genomic DNA by means of the immunoSEQ Assay, a bias-controlled multiplex PCR. On the authors' methods: Within the assay, amplification of reference gene primers was used to estimate how many nucleated cells each sample contained. To quantify the absolute abundance of each unique TCRbeta CDR3 rearrangement, sequence reads were collapsed and filtered. For each sample, productive Simpson clonality was calculated as the square root of Simpson's diversity index over productive rearrangements. Sourced from immuneACCESS, this table was stored by TCRdb with only in-frame sequences that have V and J called. A share of the clones is absent; for the studies checked, an unresolved V gene accounts for under half, and the remainder has no known explanation. Clone size and the V and J calls come from that table; the DNA yielded D and trimming. For this sample the table gives around 300,000 clones, of which around 81% were detected only once. The ten top clones hold over 3.5% of the sample.

CDR1 and CDR2 are drawn from the germline V gene: MDHEN, SYDVKM. The V end gives up 3 bases and the J end 3 bases, leaving 11 bases in the junction not matched to a gene. Counted from cysteine to phenylalanine, this CDR3 has 17 amino acids. Here the CDR3 DNA is all that survives: 51 bases in frame from base 1. Comments on this clone: Its target antigen remains unknown. Base-call qualities are not available, and no considerably larger clone is one nucleotide away.

Whole blood was collected in K2EDTA tubes by collaborating institutions according to the institutions' own protocols. For TCRbeta analysis, collaborators shipped samples in one of three forms: frozen whole blood, isolated PBMCs, or DNA extracted from either of those sample types. Specimen: peripheral blood. This TCR came from a woman in her forties or fifties with active or convalescent COVID-19. Recombination joined TRBV28 with TRBJ1-5, and 7 junctional nucleotides match TRBD1. The nucleotide sequence reads TGTGCCAGCAGTTTCTTATTGGGCAGGGGGGTCAATCAGCCCCAGCATTTT. It specifies CASSFLLGRGVNQPQHF.